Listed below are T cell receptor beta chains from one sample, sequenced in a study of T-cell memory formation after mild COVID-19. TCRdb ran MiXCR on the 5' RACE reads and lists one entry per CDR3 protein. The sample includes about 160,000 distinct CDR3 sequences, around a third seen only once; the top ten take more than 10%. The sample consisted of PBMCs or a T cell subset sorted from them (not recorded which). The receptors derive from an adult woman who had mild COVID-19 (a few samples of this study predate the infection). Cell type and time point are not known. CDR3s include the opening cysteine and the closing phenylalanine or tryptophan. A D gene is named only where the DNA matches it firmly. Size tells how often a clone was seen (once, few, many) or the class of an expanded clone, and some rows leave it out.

CDR3: CSVRTGSQPQHF; DNA: TGCAGTGTAAGGACAGGGTCACAGCCCCAGCATTTT; J: TRBJ1-5; D: TRBD1; V: TRBV20-1; size: -
CDR3: CASSPYRGRNGELFF; DNA: TGTGCCAGCAGCCCATACAGGGGGAGGAATGGGGAACTGTTTTTT; J: TRBJ1-4; D: TRBD1; V: TRBV7-2; size: -
CDR3: CASSLEPGGPISYEQYF; DNA: TGTGCCAGCAGCTTGGAACCTGGCGGGCCAATTTCCTACGAGCAGTACTTC; J: TRBJ2-7; D: -; V: TRBV5-8; size: -
CDR3: CATLTLAGGPGAGELFF; DNA: TGTGCCACCCTGACGCTAGCGGGAGGGCCTGGAGCCGGGGAGCTGTTTTTT; J: TRBJ2-2; D: TRBD2; V: TRBV19; size: -
CDR3: CASSESVSSGPYEQYF; DNA: TGCGCCAGCAGTGAGTCTGTGTCTAGCGGGCCTTACGAGCAGTACTTC; J: TRBJ2-7; D: TRBD2; V: TRBV10-2; size: -
CDR3: CASSLGFDAGILGFVLRYF; DNA: TGTGCCAGCAGCCTTGGATTCGACGCCGGGATTTTAGGGTTTGTTCTGAGGTATTTT; J: TRBJ2-3; D: -; V: TRBV11-2; size: few
CDR3: CASSGVGYEAFF; DNA: TGTGCCAGCAGTGGAGTCGGTTATGAAGCTTTCTTT; J: TRBJ1-1; D: -; V: TRBV2; size: few
CDR3: CASSQGQGGYNEQFF; DNA: TGTGCCAGCAGCCAAGGCCAGGGGGGGTACAATGAGCAGTTCTTC; J: TRBJ2-1; D: -; V: TRBV3-1; size: -
CDR3: CASSEGGDTLEQYF; DNA: TGTGCCAGCAGTGAAGGTGGGGACACCCTCGAGCAGTACTTC; J: TRBJ2-7; D: -; V: TRBV25-1; size: once
CDR3: CASSWAAGGMNTEAFF; DNA: TGCGCCAGCAGCTGGGCGGCAGGGGGAATGAACACTGAAGCTTTCTTT; J: TRBJ1-1; D: TRBD1; V: TRBV4-1; size: -
CDR3: CASSLANRDEAFF; DNA: TGTGCCAGCAGCTTAGCGAACAGAGATGAAGCTTTCTTT; J: TRBJ1-1; D: -; V: TRBV7-9; size: -
CDR3: CASSLGLAGEGLTDTQYF; DNA: TGTGCCAGCAGCTTGGGACTAGCGGGAGAAGGCCTCACAGATACGCAGTATTTT; J: TRBJ2-3; D: TRBD2; V: TRBV5-4; size: -
CDR3: CATSRGDKVYNEQFF; DNA: TGTGCCACCAGCAGAGGGGACAAAGTCTACAATGAGCAGTTCTTC; J: TRBJ2-1; D: -; V: TRBV15; size: few
CDR3: CASSFEGGLHDF; DNA: TGCGCCAGCAGCTTTGAAGGGGGACTTCATGACTTC; J: TRBJ2-7; D: -; V: TRBV5-1; size: -
CDR3: CASSATGTGGDGYTF; DNA: TGTGCCAGCAGCGCGACCGGGACAGGGGGTGATGGCTACACCTTC; J: TRBJ1-2; D: TRBD1; V: TRBV5-8; size: few
CDR3: CASSVSSGGFLSTDTQYF; DNA: TGTGCCAGCAGCGTTTCAAGCGGGGGGTTCCTTAGCACAGATACGCAGTATTTT; J: TRBJ2-3; D: TRBD2; V: TRBV9; size: once
CDR3: CASSVRQALGNTEAFF; DNA: TGTGCCAGCAGCGTTCGACAGGCTCTGGGGAACACTGAAGCTTTCTTT; J: TRBJ1-1; D: -; V: TRBV9; size: few
CDR3: CASSLASGSYEQYF; DNA: TGTGCCAGCAGCTTGGCTAGCGGCTCCTACGAGCAGTACTTC; J: TRBJ2-7; D: TRBD2; V: TRBV5-5; size: few
CDR3: CASSHPGRENEQFF; DNA: TGTGCCAGCAGCCACCCGGGACGCGAGAATGAGCAGTTCTTC; J: TRBJ2-1; D: -; V: TRBV3-1; size: -
CDR3: CASSFEGRTDTQYF; DNA: TGTGCCAGCAGCTTTGAGGGGAGAACAGATACGCAGTATTTT; J: TRBJ2-3; D: -; V: TRBV7-6; size: -
CDR3: CASSRLGGSYNEQFF; DNA: TGCGCCAGCAGCAGACTAGGCGGGTCCTACAATGAGCAGTTCTTC; J: TRBJ2-1; D: -; V: TRBV4-1; size: few
CDR3: CASSQEEGYYEQYF; DNA: TGCGCCAGCAGCCAAGAGGAAGGGTACTACGAGCAGTACTTC; J: TRBJ2-7; D: -; V: TRBV4-1; size: few
CDR3: CAISENPGQGYHSGNTIYF; DNA: TGTGCCATCAGTGAGAACCCGGGACAGGGTTATCACTCTGGAAACACCATATATTTT; J: TRBJ1-3; D: TRBD1; V: TRBV10-3; size: few
CDR3: CATSRVQNEQFF; DNA: TGTGCCACCAGCAGAGTCCAAAATGAGCAGTTCTTC; J: TRBJ2-1; D: -; V: TRBV15; size: few
CDR3: CAIRQSGTRYNEQFF; DNA: TGTGCCATCAGACAATCCGGGACTCGCTACAATGAGCAGTTCTTC; J: TRBJ2-1; D: -; V: TRBV10-3; size: -
CDR3: CASSRQPDTGELFF; DNA: TGTGCCAGCAGCCGACAACCGGACACCGGGGAGCTGTTTTTT; J: TRBJ2-2; D: -; V: TRBV7-2; size: -
CDR3: CASSQALYSNEQFF; DNA: TGTGCCAGCAGCCAGGCTCTCTACAGCAATGAGCAGTTCTTC; J: TRBJ2-1; D: -; V: TRBV3-1; size: -
CDR3: CASSYQRGSTDTQYF; DNA: TGTGCCAGCAGTTACCAGCGGGGGAGCACAGATACGCAGTATTTT; J: TRBJ2-3; D: TRBD2; V: TRBV6-5; size: few
CDR3: CSASPGGDNYGYTF; DNA: TGCAGTGCTTCTCCAGGGGGAGATAACTATGGCTACACCTTC; J: TRBJ1-2; D: TRBD1; V: TRBV20-1; size: once
CDR3: CASSLTGQGFTEAFF; DNA: TGCGCCAGCAGCTTGACGGGACAGGGGTTCACTGAAGCTTTCTTT; J: TRBJ1-1; D: TRBD1; V: TRBV5-1; size: -
CDR3: CASSPGPDTEAFF; DNA: TGTGCCAGCAGCCCCGGACCGGACACTGAAGCTTTCTTT; J: TRBJ1-1; D: -; V: TRBV5-6; size: -
CDR3: CATSNRFVTGLDGSSYNEQFF; DNA: TGTGCCACCAGTAATAGGTTTGTGACAGGGTTGGACGGCAGCTCCTACAATGAGCAGTTCTTC; J: TRBJ2-1; D: TRBD1; V: TRBV24-1; size: -
CDR3: CASSLTGTTRETQYF; DNA: TGTGCCAGCAGCTTGACCGGGACCACGAGGGAGACCCAGTACTTC; J: TRBJ2-5; D: -; V: TRBV7-3; size: few